The 28 T cell receptor beta chains in this list originate from one sample, sequenced in a study of long-term antiretroviral therapy in people with HIV (dated by TCRdb to the early 2020s). The immunoSEQ hsTCRB v3.0 assay was used at survey level resolution to sequence the TRB variable region. The source is immuneACCESS, and TCRdb retained only in-frame sequences with V and J called. Part of the clones is not carried over; for the studies checked, unresolved V genes explain less than half of this, and the remainder is unexplained. The sample yields tens of thousands of clones; roughly 85% were counted once. The ten most abundant clones make up roughly 5.7% of the sample. The input for sequencing was unsorted PBMCs, taken 3.1 years after starting antiretroviral therapy. These receptors originate from a woman aged 45-60 years with HIV.

V is TRBV27 and J is TRBJ1-2; 7 bases line up with TRBD1. V was clipped by 3 bases and J by 1 base; unmatched bases: 5. Germline loops: CDR1 MNHEY, CDR2 SMNVEV (reference sequence). The CDR3 has 15 residues. CDR3 loop: CASSFLAGGNYGYTF. The CDR3 DNA reads TGTGCCAGCAGTTTCTTGGCAGGGGGTAACTATGGCTACACCTTC.

This clone came up a few times. V is TRBV29-1 and J is TRBJ2-2; D possibly corresponds to TRBD1 (5 bases). V was shortened by 7 bases and J by 6 bases, with 15 bases between the two germline ends. The V gene's germline CDR1 is SQVTM and CDR2 ANQGSEA. The CDR3 length is 13 residues. In DNA form, the CDR3 reads TGCAGCGCCACCTCAGGGTTCGCCGGGGAGCTGTTTTTT. Translated, it gives CSATSGFAGELFF.

CDR3 loop: CASSLNHRVGYTF. In nucleotides, the CDR3 is TGTGCCAGCAGCTTAAATCACAGGGTTGGCTACACCTTC. V is TRBV7-6 and J is TRBJ1-2; maybe TRBD1 (6 bases). Looked up from germline, CDR1 is SGHVS and CDR2 is FNYEAQ. The V and J ends lost 2 bases and 7 bases respectively, with 11 bases between them. The CDR3 runs 13 residues.

This chain joins TRBV19 and TRBJ1-5, with TRBD1 as a possible D gene (6 bases). Between the trimmed V and J ends, which lost 3 bases and 1 base, there was a span of 10 bases. This CDR3 contains 15 residues. Germline CDR1 and CDR2: LNHDA and SQIVND (reference sequence). CDR3 in DNA: TGTGCCAGTAGTATTGCAGGACAGAGCAATCAGCCCCAGCATTTT. As protein: CASSIAGQSNQPQHF. Combining the CDR3 with reference TRBV19 and TRBJ1-5 gives the whole variable domain DGGITQSPKYLFRKEGQNVTLSCEQNLNHDAMYWYRQDPGQGLRLIYYSQIVNDFQKGDIAEGYSVSREKKESFPLTVTSAQKNPTAFYLCASSIAGQSNQPQHFGDGTRLSIL.

The V and J genes are TRBV7-3 and TRBJ2-7; possible D gene TRBD1, 7 bases. CDR1 and CDR2 from the germline V gene are SGHTA and FQGTGA. V was trimmed by 2 bases and J by 4 bases, leaving 9 bases between them. The CDR3 covers 13 residues. This CDR3 reads CASSLSGGYEQYF. The CDR3 bases are TGTGCCAGCAGCTTATCAGGGGGGTACGAGCAGTACTTC.

The genes are TRBV7-9 and TRBJ1-4; no clear D gene. Germline loops: CDR1 SEHNR, CDR2 FQNEAQ (reference sequence). There are 15 residues in the CDR3. V gave up 5 bases and J gave up 3 bases, with 13 bases separating them. CDR3 in amino acids: CASSRAAPSNEKLFF. As DNA, the CDR3 is TGTGCCAGCAGCCGCGCCGCCCCCTCTAATGAAAAACTGTTTTTT.

The chain employs TRBV30 and TRBJ1-6; 10 bases line up with TRBD1. V shed 1 base, J shed 18 bases, and the junction held 15 bases outside the gene matches. The CDR3 is 15 residues long. Germline V CDR1 and CDR2: GTSNPN, SVGIG (reference sequence). This CDR3 reads CAWSAPGTGAVTPHF. CDR3 in DNA: TGTGCCTGGAGTGCCCCCGGGACAGGGGCAGTCACCCCCCACTTT. The full variable domain, its missing parts supplied by reference TRBV30 and TRBJ1-6, is SQTIHQWPATLVQPVGSPLSLECTVEGTSNPNLYWYRQAAGRGLQLLFYSVGIGQISSEVPQNLSASRPQDRQFILSSKKLLLSDSGFYLCAWSAPGTGAVTPHFGNGTRLTVT.

The chain couples TRBV18 to TRBJ2-2; D tentatively fits TRBD1 or TRBD2 (6 bases each). Deletions cut 4 bases from V and 5 bases from J, with 20 bases between. Per the germline V gene, CDR1 is KGHSH and CDR2 is LQKENI. This CDR3 has 17 residues. CDR3 DNA sequence: TGTGCCAGCTCACACCCCGAGCTCCGGGGGCTTACCGGGGAGCTGTTTTTT. Translating gives CASSHPELRGLTGELFF. The whole variable domain, filled in from reference TRBV18 and TRBJ2-2, reads NAGVMQNPRHLVRRRGQEARLRCSPMKGHSHVYWYRQLPEEGLKFMVYLQKENIIDESGMPKERFSAEFPKEGPSILRIQQVVRGDSAAYFCASSHPELRGLTGELFFGEGSRLTVL.

This clone was recorded a few times. The CDR3 spells CASSTGGFYGYTF. The CDR3 nucleotides are TGTGCCAGCAGTACAGGGGGCTTCTATGGCTACACCTTC. This sequence joins TRBV6-5 and TRBJ1-2; 9 bases line up with TRBD1. V lost 5 bases, J lost 4 bases, and 2 bases stayed unmatched. The germline V gene encodes CDR1 MNHEY and CDR2 SVGAGI. The CDR3 is 13 amino acids.

The rearrangement uses TRBV4-1 and TRBJ1-5; D may be TRBD1 (6 bases). The CDR3 runs to 16 residues. V lost 2 bases and J lost 2, with 13 bases in between. The germline CDR1 and CDR2 sequences are MGHRA and YSYEKL. The CDR3 sequence is CASSQTYRVGNQPQHF. The CDR3, as DNA: TGCGCCAGCAGCCAAACGTACAGGGTGGGCAATCAGCCCCAGCATTTT.

This clone was seen a single time. The J gene is TRBJ1-3, the V gene TRBV13; 7 positions match TRBD1. The CDR3 contains 15 residues. The germline V gene has CDR1 PRHDT and CDR2 FYEKMQ (reference sequence). Losses at the gene ends were 3 bases for V and 2 bases for J; bases not matched to a gene: 4. DNA for the CDR3: TGTGCCAGCAGCTTTATGAGGGGGCCTGGAAACACCATATATTTT. Amino acid sequence: CASSFMRGPGNTIYF.

CDR3 in amino acids: CASSNGPGTAFYGYTF. The DNA for the CDR3 is TGTGCCAGTAGTAATGGCCCCGGGACAGCCTTCTATGGCTACACCTTC. This chain uses TRBV19 with TRBJ1-2, with 7 bases fitting TRBD1. This CDR3 is 16 amino acids long. Trimming at V came to 4 bases and at J to 4 bases, leaving 12 bases not matched to a gene. CDR1 is LNHDA and CDR2 is SQIVND in the germline V gene (reference sequence).

V and J are TRBV7-2 and TRBJ1-2; TRBD1 is a possible D gene (5 bases). The germline V gene has CDR1 SGHTA and CDR2 FQGNSA. With 4 bases removed from V and 12 bases from J, the gap between germline ends came to 15 bases. This CDR3 has 12 residues. The CDR3 nucleotides are TGTGCCAGCAGCTCCCAGACAGAAGCTAACACCTTC. It is translated as CASSSQTEANTF.

This clone was observed once. This chain links TRBV6-1 with TRBJ2-5; TRBD2 is a possible D gene (7 bases). Germline assignment: CDR1 MNHNS and CDR2 SASEGT. Trimming shortened V by 8 bases and J by 5 bases, and 15 bases separated the two germline ends. The CDR3 contains 13 residues. DNA for the CDR3: TGTGCCAGCCTTGGGGGGGCTGGGGAGACCCAGTACTTC. Protein: CASLGGAGETQYF.

J is TRBJ2-5 and V is TRBV7-2; D perhaps matches TRBD2 (6 bases). Deletions cut 1 base from V and 5 bases from J, with 14 bases between. CDR1 SGHTA and CDR2 FQGNSA come from the germline V gene. The CDR3 contains 15 residues. The chain's CDR3 is CASSLVVGGRETQYF. CDR3 coding DNA: TGTGCCAGCAGCTTAGTTGTGGGGGGACGGGAGACCCAGTACTTC.

The V gene is TRBV5-4, the J gene TRBJ2-1; 9 bases map to TRBD2. There are 16 residues in the CDR3. Unmatched junction bases numbered 4, after V lost 3 bases and J lost 0 bases. Germline V lookup: CDR1 SGHNT, CDR2 YYREEE (reference sequence). Here the CDR3 DNA reads TGTGCCAGCAGCTCGAGCGGGGGGAGCTCCTACAATGAGCAGTTCTTC. The encoded protein is CASSSSGGSSYNEQFF.

The CDR3 DNA reads TGCGCCAGCAGCTCCAGGGGACAGGGCAGCACAGATACGCAGTATTTT. Translated, it gives CASSSRGQGSTDTQYF. This chain uses TRBV5-1 with TRBJ2-3; 9 bases fit TRBD1. Germline lookup yields CDR1 SGHRS and CDR2 YFSETQ. This CDR3 is built from 16 residues. V gave up 3 bases and J gave up 0 bases; unmatched junction bases: 5.

V and J are TRBV7-9 and TRBJ2-1; the match to TRBD2 covers 13 bases. The CDR3 consists of 13 residues. The J segment lost 7 bases and the V segment lost 9 bases, leaving 3 bases of the junction unmatched. Germline V gives CDR1 SEHNR, CDR2 FQNEAQ (reference sequence). Written as DNA, the CDR3 is TGTGCCAGAAAGGGACTAGCGGGGAATGAGCAGTTCTTC. Translating gives CARKGLAGNEQFF.

The rearrangement links TRBV6-5 to TRBJ1-1; D gene uncertain. The CDR3 is 14 residues long. With 10 bases removed from V and 5 bases from J, the gap between germline ends came to 20 bases. Germline assignment: CDR1 MNHEY and CDR2 SVGAGI. The CDR3 here is CATKGGSAITEAFF. DNA of the CDR3: TGTGCCACTAAGGGCGGTTCGGCGATAACTGAAGCTTTCTTT.

J is TRBJ2-6 and V is TRBV29-1; the D gene could be TRBD1 or TRBD2 (5 bases each). Germline CDR1 is SQVTM and CDR2 is ANQGSEA. The V and J ends lost 5 bases and 0 bases respectively, with 11 bases between them. The CDR3 contains 15 residues. Here the CDR3 reads CSVRDEPSGANVLTF. The DNA of the CDR3 is TGCAGCGTTCGGGACGAACCCTCTGGGGCCAACGTCCTGACTTTC.

This sequence joins TRBV19 and TRBJ1-3; D is undetermined. There are 12 residues in the CDR3. V dropped 3 bases and J dropped 3 bases, with 3 bases sitting between them. Germline V CDR1 and CDR2: LNHDA, SQIVND (reference sequence). The CDR3 DNA is TGTGCCAGTAGTATCGGTGGAAACACCATATATTTT. This codes for CASSIGGNTIYF.

The CDR3 here is CAWSFRGQVNTEAFF. Written as DNA, the CDR3 is TGTGCCTGGAGTTTCAGGGGGCAGGTGAACACTGAAGCTTTCTTT. This chain connects TRBV30 to TRBJ1-1; TRBD1 agrees at 8 bases. CDR3 length: 15 residues. Germline CDR1 GTSNPN, CDR2 SVGIG (reference sequence). Losses at the gene ends were 2 bases for V and 0 bases for J; bases not matched to a gene: 5.

The chain couples TRBV27 to TRBJ2-7; 14 bases line up with TRBD2. The germline gives CDR1 MNHEY, CDR2 SMNVEV (reference sequence). Unmatched junction bases numbered 7, after V lost 4 bases and J lost 5 bases. This CDR3 has 16 amino acids. CDR3 in amino acids: CASSSRLAGGLHEQYF. CDR3 coding DNA: TGTGCCAGCAGTTCGAGACTAGCGGGGGGGCTCCACGAGCAGTACTTC.

This clone was observed once. The CDR3 sequence: CASSVGGIPGQPQHF. DNA of the CDR3: TGTGCCAGCAGCGTAGGGGGGATACCGGGGCAGCCCCAGCATTTT. The chain links TRBV9 to TRBJ1-5; perhaps TRBD1 as D (5 bases). Germline CDR1 reads SGDLS; CDR2 reads YYNGEE. Between the trimmed V and J ends, which lost 0 bases and 7 bases, there was a span of 14 bases. There are 15 residues in the CDR3.

The V and J genes are TRBV5-1 and TRBJ2-7; perhaps TRBD2 as D (7 bases). Germline assignment: CDR1 SGHRS and CDR2 YFSETQ. CDR3 length: 14 residues. Trimming removed 4 bases from V and 1 base from J, with 12 bases in between. CDR3 in DNA: TGCGCCAGCAGCGGGGGGGCAGTTTCCTACGAGCAGTACTTC. The encoded protein is CASSGGAVSYEQYF.

This chain connects TRBV4-1 to TRBJ2-7, with 9 bases that match TRBD1. The germline CDR1 and CDR2 sequences are MGHRA and YSYEKL. This CDR3 has 16 residues. The ends lost 4 bases at V and 5 bases at J; junction bases unmatched: 12. This CDR3 is CASSLTPGTGMDEQYF. The CDR3 region has the DNA TGCGCCAGCAGCCTAACTCCCGGGACAGGGATGGACGAGCAGTACTTC.

The chain recombines TRBV2 with TRBJ2-7; 11 positions agree with TRBD1. In germline, CDR1 is SNHLY, CDR2 FYNNEI. J gave up 4 bases and V 11 bases, and 4 bases lay outside the gene matches. CDR3 size: 12 residues. For the CDR3, the DNA is TGTGCCGGACAGGGGGCACGGTACGAGCAGTACTTC. This codes for CAGQGARYEQYF.

This clone occurred once. The chain has TRBV11-2 and TRBJ2-7, with 7 bases fitting TRBD1. V lost 3 bases and J lost 3; bases outside the gene matches: 5. The CDR3 sequence is 14 residues long. CDR1 is SGHAT, CDR2 FQNNGV, per germline. The CDR3 nucleotides read TGTGCCAGCAGCTTTCGGACAGGAGACTACGAGCAGTACTTC. The encoded protein is CASSFRTGDYEQYF.